The subject of this entry is one TCR beta chain. Data came from immunoSEQ multiplex PCR; TCRdb stores just in-frame clones and leaves some out. Of approximately 300,000 clones in the sample, around 86% were seen once. This sample is part of a study of blood T cell repertoires in COVID-19. As for the study in general: T cells, B-cell-depleted T cells, or PBMCs supplied cDNA or gDNA.

Sequencing input: peripheral blood. The source is a woman aged 45-65 years with acute or convalescent COVID-19.

DNA of the CDR3: TGTGCCATCGGGACAGTACGAGTTATTCTAGCCAAAAACATTCAGTACTTC. This sequence encodes CAIGTVRVILAKNIQYF. The J gene is TRBJ2-4, the V gene TRBV10-3; 7 nucleotides agree with TRBD1. CDR3 size: 17 residues. Trimming took 8 bases from V and 0 from J; bases not matched to a gene: 13. Germline lookup yields CDR1 ENHRY and CDR2 SYGVKD.